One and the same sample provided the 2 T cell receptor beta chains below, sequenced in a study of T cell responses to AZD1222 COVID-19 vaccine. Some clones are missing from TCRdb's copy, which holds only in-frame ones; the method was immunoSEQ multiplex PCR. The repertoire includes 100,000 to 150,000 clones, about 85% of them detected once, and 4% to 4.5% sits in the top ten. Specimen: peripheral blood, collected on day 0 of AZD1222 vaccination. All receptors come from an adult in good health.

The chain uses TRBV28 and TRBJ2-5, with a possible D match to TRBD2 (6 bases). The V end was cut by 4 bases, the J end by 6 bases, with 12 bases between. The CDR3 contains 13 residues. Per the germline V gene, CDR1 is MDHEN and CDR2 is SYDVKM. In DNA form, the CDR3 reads TGTGCCAGCAGTTGGGGCCGGGGGAAGACCCAGTACTTC. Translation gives CASSWGRGKTQYF.

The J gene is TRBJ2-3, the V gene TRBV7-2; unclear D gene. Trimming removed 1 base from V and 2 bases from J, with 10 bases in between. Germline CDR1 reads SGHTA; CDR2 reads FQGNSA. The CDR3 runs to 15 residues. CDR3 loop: CASSLVLAHTDTQYF. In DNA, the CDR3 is TGTGCCAGCAGCTTAGTTCTCGCACACACAGATACGCAGTATTTT.